This TCR beta chain emerged from a study of cytomegalovirus exposure and HLA in healthy donors. The CDR3 runs 15 residues. Looked up from germline, CDR1 is KGHSH and CDR2 is LQKENI. Trimming stripped 3 bases from V and 8 bases from J, with 16 bases between. Use of 60 Vbeta and 13 Jbeta primers characterized the PCR. The method was immunoSEQ multiplex PCR; TCRdb's version includes in-frame clones alone and lacks a portion of them. The sample lists around 230,000 clones; about 85% were seen once. The sequence derives from a girl aged 2-10 years in good health and CMV-seronegative. The chain combines TRBV18 with TRBJ1-4; D perhaps matches TRBD1 (6 bases). Sequencing was carried out using PBMCs. The CDR3 loop reads CASSPLAGEGEKLFF. In DNA form, the CDR3 reads TGTGCCAGCTCACCCCTCGCAGGGGAAGGAGAAAAACTGTTTTTT.